This TCR beta chain was recorded in a study of T cell changes during pregnancy in multiple sclerosis. This clone was seen just once. Trimming removed 0 bases from V and 2 bases from J, with 10 bases in between. The CDR3 length is 15 residues. Per the germline V gene, CDR1 is MNHNS and CDR2 is SASEGT. The protocol was immunoSEQ multiplex PCR, while the TCRdb copy is restricted to in-frame clones and leaves out a portion. The sample records roughly 73,000 clones, 90% to 95% being singletons. The clonotype originates from a female donor in good health, enrolled as a control in a pregnancy study. The rearrangement uses TRBV6-1 and TRBJ1-1; D call uncertain. The starting material was peripheral blood, obtained in the second trimester of pregnancy. The CDR3, as DNA: TGTGCCAGCAGTGAAGCTAGAGGGAGCAACACTGAAGCTTTCTTT. Amino acids: CASSEARGSNTEAFF.